Listed below are T cell receptor beta chains from one sample, sequenced in a study of shared clonotypes between healthy human individuals. Using immunoSEQ multiplex PCR, the repertoire was profiled, and TCRdb retains in-frame clones only, with some absent. This table has millions of clones, 95% appearing once. Sequencing was carried out using naive CD4+ T cells sorted from blood. These receptors originate from a man aged 18 to 30 in good health. CDR3s include the opening cysteine and the closing phenylalanine or tryptophan. Each record gives: J gene, clone size, D gene, V gene, CDR3 DNA, CDR3 protein. A D gene is named only where the DNA matches it firmly. Rows may omit the clone size; those that give it use once, few, many or a size class.

TRBJ1-4 | . | . | TRBV2 | TGTGCCAGCAGCAGAAATAATGAAAAACTGTTTTTT | CASSRNNEKLFF
TRBJ2-1 | . | TRBD2 | TRBV10-2 | TGCGCCAGCCGGGGACTACCTTACAATGAGCAGTTCTTC | CASRGLPYNEQFF
TRBJ2-2 | . | . | TRBV5-4 | TGTGCCAGCAGCTTTTTCCAGGGTTCAATCACCGGGGAGCTGTTTTTT | CASSFFQGSITGELFF
TRBJ2-7 | once | . | TRBV18 | TGTGCCAGCTCACCAGCACAGGGTCCTAACTACGAGCAGTACTTC | CASSPAQGPNYEQYF
TRBJ1-5 | . | . | TRBV19 | TGTGCCAGTAGTAAGTGGGGGATCAATCAGCCCCAGCATTTT | CASSKWGINQPQHF
TRBJ1-2 | . | TRBD1 | TRBV5-1 | TGCGCCAGCAGCTCTGACCCGGGACAGGGATTTGGCTACACCTTC | CASSSDPGQGFGYTF
TRBJ2-1 | . | . | TRBV5-1 | TGCGCCAGCAGCCGCGAACCCTACGGTGAGCAGTTCTTC | CASSREPYGEQFF
TRBJ1-2 | . | . | TRBV10-2 | TGCGCCAGCAGTGTCGTAGGTGCGTGGGAGGCTAACTATGGCTACACCTTC | CASSVVGAWEANYGYTF
TRBJ1-5 | . | . | TRBV30 | TGTGCCTGGGCGGGTAGCTCCCAGCCCCAGCATTTT | CAWAGSSQPQHF
TRBJ2-5 | . | . | TRBV6-6 | TGTGCCAGCAGTTACTCGATGCGGGGTGAGACCCAGTACTTC | CASSYSMRGETQYF
TRBJ2-3 | . | . | TRBV18 | TGTGCCAGCTCACCACTGCCCACAGATACGCAGTATTTT | CASSPLPTDTQYF
TRBJ2-5 | . | . | TRBV11-3 | TGTGCCAGCAGCTTACACGGGCAAGAGACCCAGTACTTC | CASSLHGQETQYF
TRBJ2-5 | . | TRBD2 | TRBV30 | TGTGCCTGGAGTGTACAACTAGCGGGAGTGGAGACCCAGTACTTC | CAWSVQLAGVETQYF
TRBJ1-4 | . | TRBD1 | TRBV19 | TGTGCCAGTGGGCGGGACAGAGTTTTT | CASGRDRVF
TRBJ1-4 | . | . | TRBV5-1 | TGCGCCAGCAGCTTCTCACCTAATGAAAAACTGTTTTTT | CASSFSPNEKLFF
TRBJ1-4 | . | . | TRBV10-3 | TGTGCCATCAGCAGAGTCGCCGACAGAAACGAAAAACTGTTTTTT | CAISRVADRNEKLFF
TRBJ2-1 | . | . | TRBV7-2 | TGTGCCAGCAGCCCCTACACGGACCCCGCCAATGAGCAGTTCTTC | CASSPYTDPANEQFF
TRBJ2-3 | . | . | TRBV11-3 | TGTGCCAGCAGCTTAGATCACGGGCCAGATACGCAGTATTTT | CASSLDHGPDTQYF
TRBJ2-5 | . | TRBD1 | TRBV7-9 | TGTGCCAGCAGCTGGACAGGGCGAGAGACCCAGTACTTC | CASSWTGRETQYF
TRBJ2-7 | once | . | TRBV6-5 | TGTGCCAGCAGTCCTCTGGGGCGCGAGCAGTACTTC | CASSPLGREQYF
TRBJ2-5 | . | . | TRBV7-2 | TGTGCCAGCAGCGCCCGAAGGGGGGTGGAGACCCAGTACTTC | CASSARRGVETQYF
TRBJ1-1 | few | . | TRBV2 | TGTGCCAGCAGTGTTTCAGGTTCGAACACTGAAGCTTTCTTT | CASSVSGSNTEAFF
TRBJ1-2 | . | . | TRBV6-5 | TGTGCCAGCAGCCAAAGGACAGATGGCTACACCTTC | CASSQRTDGYTF
TRBJ2-7 | . | TRBD2 | TRBV4-1 | TGCGCCAGCAGCCATGAACTAGCGGGAGGTAGGGGGCCCTACGAGCAGTACTTC | CASSHELAGGRGPYEQYF
TRBJ1-5 | . | . | TRBV6-6 | TGTGCCAGCAGTTACCCTCTGCAGGACGCGCCCCAGCATTTT | CASSYPLQDAPQHF
TRBJ2-3 | once | . | TRBV6-5 | TGTGCCAGCACTCCTGATATTATAAACCCAGATACGCAGTATTTT | CASTPDIINPDTQYF
TRBJ2-5 | . | TRBD2 | TRBV7-9 | TGTGCCAGCAGCTCCATGCGGACTAGCGGGAATATGGAGACCCAGTACTTC | CASSSMRTSGNMETQYF
TRBJ2-5 | . | . | TRBV5-1 | TGCGCCAGCATGAGGGTGCCAGAAGAGACCCAGTACTTC | CASMRVPEETQYF
TRBJ2-3 | . | TRBD2 | TRBV10-3 | TGTGCCATCAGTCCAGCGGGGGGGCCCGCCGATACGCAGTATTTT | CAISPAGGPADTQYF
TRBJ2-3 | . | TRBD1 | TRBV29-1 | TGCAGCGTTGGCCAGGGGGCGGGGGATACGCAGTATTTT | CSVGQGAGDTQYF
TRBJ1-5 | . | TRBD1 | TRBV4-1 | TGCGCCAGCAGCCAAGATATCCCCGGGACAGGGATTCGGCCCCAGCATTTT | CASSQDIPGTGIRPQHF
TRBJ1-1 | . | . | TRBV5-4 | TGTGCCAGCAGCCGCGGACAAACCAACACTGAAGCTTTCTTT | CASSRGQTNTEAFF
TRBJ2-2 | . | TRBD2 | TRBV7-7 | TGTGCTAGCAGCCCCCGGTCGGGGGGGATCGGGGAGCTGTTTTTT | CASSPRSGGIGELFF